A single sample is the source of the 32 T cell receptor beta chains below, sequenced in a study of human T cells and chemical hapten exposure. Time point noted: patch test 1, 2 weeks after DPC sensitization. Treatment: therapeutic diphenylcyclopropenone sensitization with weekly scalp DPC. TCRdb passed the RACE reads through MiXCR, listing each CDR3 protein once. The table records some 79,000 distinct CDR3 sequences, 7.5% to 9.5% of them present only once. This specimen was whole blood, taken in connection with sensitization to the hapten diphenylcyclopropenone (DPC). The receptors stem from a woman in her 30s with alopecia areata. Some clones in this sample may be carry-over from other donors' samples.

This clonotype was picked up many times. The gene calls are TRBV6-5 and TRBJ2-5; 9 bases match TRBD1. Germline V gene sequence: CDR1 MNHEY, CDR2 SVGAGI. The CDR3 is 15 amino acids. V gave up 0 bases and J gave up 4 bases; unmatched junction bases: 3. CDR3 DNA sequence: TGTGCCAGCAGTTACTCGGACAGGGGTGTAGAGACCCAGTACTTC. This translates into CASSYSDRGVETQYF.

The V and J genes are TRBV3-1 and TRBJ2-2; 7 bases fit TRBD2. CDR1 is LGHDT, CDR2 YNNKEL, per germline (reference sequence). There are 15 residues in the CDR3. Losses at the gene ends were 1 base for V and 2 bases for J; bases not matched to a gene: 1. CDR3 coding DNA: TGTGCCAGCAGCCAAGGGGGGGGTAACACCGGGGAGCTGTTTTTT. Its translation: CASSQGGGNTGELFF. The full variable domain, rest sourced from reference TRBV3-1 and TRBJ2-2, is DTAVSQTPKYLVTQMGNDKSIKCEQNLGHDTMYWYKQDSKKFLKIMFSYNNKELIINETVPNRFSPKSPDKAHLNLHINSLELGDSAVYFCASSQGGGNTGELFFGEGSRLTVL.

The chain carries TRBV14 and TRBJ1-1, with D unresolved. This CDR3 has 17 residues. V gave up 3 bases and J gave up 0 bases, with 17 bases separating them. The V gene's germline CDR1 is SGHDN and CDR2 FVKESK. The CDR3 DNA is TGTGCCAGCAGCCATTTGAATTTCCAGGCCATGAACACTGAAGCTTTCTTT. It specifies CASSHLNFQAMNTEAFF.

This clonotype was seen repeatedly, ten times or more. This chain uses TRBV19 with TRBJ1-4, with D maybe TRBD1 (5 bases). The CDR3 has 14 residues. Germline V gene data show CDR1 as LNHDA and CDR2 as SQIVND (reference sequence). V shed 6 bases and J shed 0 bases, with 8 bases lying between them. The CDR3 loop reads CASRRQPTNEKLFF. The CDR3 DNA reads TGTGCCAGTAGGCGACAGCCAACTAATGAAAAACTGTTTTTT.

V is TRBV7-9 and J is TRBJ2-7; TRBD2 aligns across 8 bases. The CDR3 extends over 13 amino acids. Germline CDR1 is SEHNR and CDR2 is FQNEAQ (reference sequence). V shed 4 bases and J 4 bases; nucleotides not matched to a gene: 3. CDR3 DNA sequence: TGTGCCAGCAGCTCAACGGGAGGGTACGAGCAGTACTTC. It codes for CASSSTGGYEQYF.

This clonotype turned up a few times. The chain employs TRBV14 and TRBJ1-5; D is perhaps TRBD1 (6 bases). The CDR3 has 13 amino acids. The germline CDR1 and CDR2 sequences are SGHDN and FVKESK. Trimming pared 5 bases from V and 4 bases from J, leaving 9 bases between. The CDR3 nucleotides read TGTGCCAGCAGCAGGGGGGGGAATCAGCCCCAGCATTTT. Its translation: CASSRGGNQPQHF.

This clonotype has ten or more counts. The chain combines TRBV3-1 with TRBJ2-3; TRBD2 aligns across 9 bases. V lost 0 bases, J lost 0 bases, and 4 bases stayed unmatched. The CDR3 length is 17 residues. Germline values: CDR1 LGHDT, CDR2 YNNKEL (reference sequence). CDR3 DNA sequence: TGTGCCAGCAGCCAAGACCGACTAGCGGCTAGCACAGATACGCAGTATTTT. Amino acids: CASSQDRLAASTDTQYF.

In its sample, this clonotype was seen many times. V usage is TRBV7-2 and J usage is TRBJ1-5; D unclear. From germline, CDR1 is SGHTA and CDR2 FQGNSA. The CDR3 has 13 residues. The V gene lost 5 bases and the J gene lost 3 bases, with 8 bases spanning the gap. The chain's CDR3 is CASSPLYNQPQHF. CDR3 bases: TGTGCCAGCAGCCCCCTTTACAATCAGCCCCAGCATTTT.

This clonotype appeared many times. The chain is built from TRBV9 and TRBJ2-1; D gene unclear. Trimming pared 4 bases from V and 3 bases from J, leaving 5 bases between. The germline CDR1 and CDR2 sequences are SGDLS and YYNGEE. The CDR3 is made up of 12 amino acids. The CDR3 bases are TGTGCCAGCAGCCTAAACTACAATGAGCAGTTCTTC. Protein product: CASSLNYNEQFF.

This clonotype was picked up a small number of times. The gene calls are TRBV5-4 and TRBJ2-1, with 9 bases aligning to TRBD2. The germline V gene encodes CDR1 SGHNT and CDR2 YYREEE (reference sequence). Trimming at V came to 2 bases and at J to 2 bases, leaving 8 bases not matched to a gene. This CDR3 has 17 amino acids. CDR3 sequence: CASSLPLAGGPYNEQFF. The DNA for the CDR3 is TGTGCCAGCAGCTTACCCCTGGCGGGGGGGCCCTACAATGAGCAGTTCTTC.

This clonotype has a count of ten or more. The V and J genes are TRBV6-5 and TRBJ2-2, with D perhaps TRBD2 (5 bases). The CDR3 loop spans 18 amino acids. V lost 0 bases and J 7 bases, leaving 21 bases between the germline ends. From germline, CDR1 is MNHEY and CDR2 SVGAGI. CDR3 DNA: TGTGCCAGCAGTTACTCGAGGGTGGCGATACCGCCGGGCGGGGAGCTGTTTTTT. Translated: CASSYSRVAIPPGGELFF.

This clonotype was seen more than once but under ten times. The chain carries TRBV13 and TRBJ2-5; D unresolved. Germline V gene sequence: CDR1 PRHDT, CDR2 FYEKMQ (reference sequence). With 4 bases removed from V and 3 bases from J, the gap between germline ends came to 9 bases. There are 13 residues in the CDR3. The CDR3 coding sequence is TGTGCCAGCAGCTCGACGGAAGAAGAGACCCAGTACTTC. Protein: CASSSTEEETQYF.

This clonotype was observed a few times. The V and J genes are TRBV5-1 and TRBJ1-6; TRBD1 agrees at 7 bases. Germline assignment: CDR1 SGHRS and CDR2 YFSETQ. With 0 bases clipped from V and 10 bases from J, the junction kept 10 bases outside the gene matches. This CDR3 has 16 residues. DNA of the CDR3: TGCGCCAGCAGCTTGGGTGGGACAGCAGCTGGATCACCCCTCCACTTT. Its protein is CASSLGGTAAGSPLHF.

The table lists this clonotype with a few counts. The V and J genes are TRBV29-1 and TRBJ2-4; D unclear. The germline V gene has CDR1 SQVTM and CDR2 ANQGSEA. The CDR3 is 11 amino acids. V lost 3 bases, J lost 4 bases, and 4 bases lay in between. DNA of the CDR3: TGCAGCGTTGACAGGAAAAACATTCAGTACTTC. As protein: CSVDRKNIQYF.

This clonotype has at least ten counts. The V gene is TRBV5-1, the J gene TRBJ2-7; 8 bases line up with TRBD1. This CDR3 is built from 13 residues. The ends lost 3 bases at V and 5 bases at J; junction bases unmatched: 4. Per the germline V gene, CDR1 is SGHRS and CDR2 is YFSETQ. CDR3 coding DNA: TGCGCCAGCAGCTACCAGGGGGCGGACGAGCAGTACTTC. Protein sequence: CASSYQGADEQYF.

In its sample, this clonotype was seen many times. This chain links TRBV6-6 with TRBJ1-2, with D unclear. Trimming removed 6 bases from V and 0 bases from J, with 8 bases in between. Germline CDR1 reads MNHNY; CDR2 reads SVGAGI (reference sequence). This CDR3 is built from 13 residues. CDR3 amino acids: CASRTQTNYGYTF. CDR3 DNA: TGTGCCAGCAGAACACAGACTAACTATGGCTACACCTTC.

Only a few counts were recorded for this clonotype. The chain uses TRBV5-6 and TRBJ1-1; perhaps TRBD1 as D (5 bases). Per the germline V gene, CDR1 is SGHDT and CDR2 is YYEEEE. The CDR3 is made up of 14 amino acids. V was shortened by 5 bases and J by 1 base, with 12 bases between the two germline ends. CDR3 nucleotide sequence: TGTGCCAGCAGTCCGGGACTGTCGAACACTGAAGCTTTCTTT. It is translated as CASSPGLSNTEAFF.

This clonotype came up a few times. This sequence joins TRBV6-2 or TRBV6-3 and TRBJ1-5; a possible D gene is TRBD1 (6 bases). CDR1 is MNHEY, CDR2 SVGEGT, per germline. The CDR3 length is 15 residues. Deletions cut 4 bases from V and 4 bases from J, with 14 bases between. The CDR3, as DNA: TGTGCCAGCAGTTCACAGGGAGTCCCAAATCAGCCCCAGCATTTT. It encodes CASSSQGVPNQPQHF.

This clonotype was counted only a few times. The rearrangement joins TRBV11-2 to TRBJ2-1, with D possibly being TRBD1 or TRBD2 (5 bases each). Between the trimmed V and J ends, which lost 2 bases and 6 bases, there was a span of 11 bases. The CDR3 runs 14 residues. Germline CDR1 reads SGHAT; CDR2 reads FQNNGV. The CDR3, as DNA: TGTGCCAGCAGCTTACTCGGTGGGGGCAATGAGCAGTTCTTC. Its protein is CASSLLGGGNEQFF.

This clonotype was observed at least ten times. V gene TRBV15 combines with J gene TRBJ1-2, with D maybe TRBD1 (6 bases). Germline V gene lookup returns CDR1 LNHNV and CDR2 YYDKDF (reference sequence). This CDR3 is built from 14 residues. V lost 1 base, J lost 7 bases, and 13 bases lay in between. The CDR3 region has the DNA TGTGCCACCAGCAGAGCCGTCGCAGGGGCTGGCTACACCTTC. Translation: CATSRAVAGAGYTF.

V gene TRBV30 combines with J gene TRBJ2-3; no clear D gene. The CDR3 length is 15 residues. Trimming removed 0 bases at V and 2 bases at J, with 12 bases between. Looked up from germline, CDR1 is GTSNPN and CDR2 is SVGIG (reference sequence). The CDR3 DNA reads TGTGCCTGGAGTGTTGGGCAGCAGTACACAGATACGCAGTATTTT. Translating it yields CAWSVGQQYTDTQYF.

Points on this clonotype: The junction and the germline gene differ at one end; a read error may be behind it. The rearrangement joins TRBV7-9 to TRBJ1-5, with TRBD1 as a possible D gene (6 bases). The germline V gene has CDR1 SEHNR and CDR2 FQNEAQ (reference sequence). The CDR3 is made up of 17 amino acids. The CDR3 DNA sequence: TGTGCCAGCACCCCTGGCGGAGAGAGGGCAGGGGTCCAGCCCCAGAATTTT. It is translated as CASTPGGERAGVQPQNF.

This clonotype was detected many times. The junction differs from germline at one of its ends, possibly a read error. This chain joins TRBV3-1 and TRBJ2-7; a weak D match, TRBD1 (6 bases). Germline values: CDR1 LGHDT, CDR2 YNNKEL (reference sequence). The CDR3 is 12 residues long. This CDR3 is CASSQDYEGVVF. The CDR3 region has the DNA TGTGCCAGCAGCCAAGATTATGAGGGGGTCGTCTTC.

This rearrangement joins TRBV12-3 or TRBV12-4 to TRBJ1-2; tentatively, D is TRBD1 (5 bases). The CDR3 contains 14 residues. The germline V and J ends were trimmed by 8 bases and 4 bases, with 17 bases remaining between them. The CDR3 region has the DNA TGTGCCAGCCTCCCCCGTACCGGGGGCTATGGCTACACCTTC. Its translation: CASLPRTGGYGYTF.

At least ten counts were recorded for this clonotype. The genes are TRBV4-2 and TRBJ2-7, with 8 bases that match TRBD2. The germline V gene encodes CDR1 LGHNA and CDR2 YNFKEQ. This CDR3 comprises 16 residues. J lost 3 bases, V lost 0 bases, and 7 bases had no gene match. DNA for the CDR3: TGTGCCAGCAGCCAAGAACCGGTAGCGGGGCTCTACGAGCAGTACTTC. It encodes CASSQEPVAGLYEQYF.

This clonotype was recorded a few times. This sequence joins TRBV6-5 and TRBJ2-3; 9 nucleotides align to TRBD2. Germline-derived CDR1 and CDR2 are MNHEY and SVGAGI. The CDR3 contains 17 residues. Losses at the gene ends were 0 bases for V and 5 bases for J; bases not matched to a gene: 9. This chain's CDR3 is CASSYSSGGGAEDTQYF. CDR3 coding DNA: TGTGCCAGCAGTTACTCATCTGGCGGGGGGGCGGAAGATACGCAGTATTTT.

This clonotype was seen more than once but under ten times. The chain is built from TRBV2 and TRBJ2-1; maybe TRBD2 (6 bases). The CDR3 sequence is 16 residues long. The V gene lost 2 bases and the J gene lost 6 bases, with 17 bases spanning the gap. Germline assignment: CDR1 SNHLY and CDR2 FYNNEI. The CDR3 DNA is TGTGCCAGCAGTGAAACGGGACTGCCCGGGGGCAATGAGCAGTTCTTC. It is translated as CASSETGLPGGNEQFF.

This clonotype was observed a handful of times. This chain links TRBV5-1 with TRBJ2-4; 7 bases agree with TRBD2. The V segment lost 0 bases and the J segment 0 bases; nucleotides outside the gene matches: 21. Germline V gene data show CDR1 as SGHRS and CDR2 as YFSETQ. This CDR3 spans 22 amino acids. CDR3 coding DNA: TGCGCCAGCAGCTTGGAGTCTTTGGGGGGGTGGCGGGCAACAGGAGCCAAAAACATTCAGTACTTC. Translating gives CASSLESLGGWRATGAKNIQYF.

The chain uses TRBV7-2 and TRBJ1-1, with D uncertain. Germline V gene lookup returns CDR1 SGHTA and CDR2 FQGNSA. The CDR3 runs 14 residues. V was cut by 3 bases and J by 5 bases, with 13 bases left in between. The CDR3 spells CASSFRGIRTEAFF. CDR3 DNA: TGTGCCAGCAGCTTTAGAGGGATAAGGACTGAAGCTTTCTTT. Combining the CDR3 with reference TRBV7-2 and TRBJ1-1 gives the whole variable domain GAGVSQSPSNKVTEKGKDVELRCDPISGHTALYWYRQSLGQGLEFLIYFQGNSAPDKSGLPSDRFSAERTGGSVSTLTIQRTQQEDSAVYLCASSFRGIRTEAFFGQGTRLTVV.

This chain joins TRBV12-3 or TRBV12-4 and TRBJ2-7; D possibly corresponds to TRBD1 (6 bases). V dropped 1 base and J dropped 1 base, with 8 bases sitting between them. This CDR3 is built from 14 residues. CDR3 loop: CASSLGGGSYEQYF. The CDR3 region has the DNA TGTGCCAGCAGTTTAGGAGGGGGATCCTACGAGCAGTACTTC.

This clonotype was observed many times. The chain has TRBV5-1 and TRBJ1-1; TRBD1 is a possible D gene (5 bases). The length of the CDR3 is 13 residues. Germline-derived CDR1 and CDR2 are SGHRS and YFSETQ. The V and J ends lost 0 bases and 13 bases respectively, with 16 bases between them. The CDR3 sequence is CASSLGGEGSGFF. In DNA, the CDR3 is TGCGCCAGCAGCTTGGGAGGGGAGGGCTCTGGTTTCTTT.

In this sample, this clonotype turned up a few times. The genes are TRBV7-9 and TRBJ1-4; possible D gene TRBD1, 5 bases. The CDR3 totals 14 residues. CDR1 SEHNR and CDR2 FQNEAQ come from the germline V gene (reference sequence). V lost 4 bases and J lost 0, with 6 bases in between. The CDR3 region has the DNA TGTGCCAGCAGCTACAGGTCAACTAATGAAAAACTGTTTTTT. Translated, it gives CASSYRSTNEKLFF.